This TCR beta chain appears in the sequencing data of a study of response to subunit inactivated influenza vaccine. The study's findings and limits: Few additional T cells are recruited per seasonal influenza vaccination, authors suggested.

This clonotype was seen a few times. What it binds is unknown. TCRdb reprocessed the RT-PCR reads with MiXCR, giving one entry per CDR3 protein. This table holds about 520,000 distinct CDR3 sequences, 11% found once. Trimming left V 0 bases short and J 3 bases short, with 11 bases between. The CDR3 has 15 residues. Germline V lookup: CDR1 SGHTA, CDR2 FQGNSA. This material consisted of PBMCs from blood, taken more than 35 days after vaccination. The rearrangement uses TRBV7-2 and TRBJ1-1; D might be TRBD1 (6 bases). This clonotype was obtained from a man aged 50 or older who received an inactivated influenza vaccine. The CDR3 loop is CASSLALRGDTEAFF. The DNA for the CDR3 is TGTGCCAGCAGCTTAGCGCTCAGGGGAGACACTGAAGCTTTCTTT. Full variable domain (remainder filled in from reference TRBV7-2 and TRBJ1-1): GAGVSQSPSNKVTEKGKDVELRCDPISGHTALYWYRQSLGQGLEFLIYFQGNSAPDKSGLPSDRFSAERTGGSVSTLTIQRTQQEDSAVYLCASSLALRGDTEAFFGQGTRLTVV.